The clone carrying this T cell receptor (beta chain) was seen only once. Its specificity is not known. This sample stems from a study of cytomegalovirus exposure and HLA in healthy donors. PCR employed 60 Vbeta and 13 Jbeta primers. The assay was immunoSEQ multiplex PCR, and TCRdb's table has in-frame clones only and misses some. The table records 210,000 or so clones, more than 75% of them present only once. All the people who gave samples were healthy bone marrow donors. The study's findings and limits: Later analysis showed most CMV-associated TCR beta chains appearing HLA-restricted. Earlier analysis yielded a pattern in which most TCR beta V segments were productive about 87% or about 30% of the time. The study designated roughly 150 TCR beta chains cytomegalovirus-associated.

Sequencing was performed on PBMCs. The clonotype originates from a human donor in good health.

CDR3 in amino acids: CASSKFRDRGYEQYF. Here the CDR3 DNA reads TGTGCCAGCAGCAAGTTTCGAGACAGGGGCTACGAGCAGTACTTC. The chain combines TRBV21-1 with TRBJ2-7; the table's TRBD1 call for D was not verified on the DNA. TRBV21-1 is tagged as a pseudogene. The CDR3 has 15 amino acids.